This T cell receptor beta chain was observed in a study of blood T cell repertoires in COVID-19. This CDR3 spans 15 amino acids. Losses at the gene ends were 3 bases for V and 4 bases for J; bases not matched to a gene: 6. Germline V gives CDR1 DFQATT, CDR2 SNEGSKA (reference sequence). This clone showed up just a few times. The data were produced by immunoSEQ multiplex PCR, yet TCRdb's version contains in-frame clones alone and is incomplete. The data hold 380,000 or so clones, with more than 75% observed a single time. The source is a woman aged 25 to 45 with acute COVID-19. Sequencing was performed on PBMCs or T cells enriched from blood (not recorded which). The chain has TRBV20-1 and TRBJ2-3, with 11 nucleotides matching TRBD2. CDR3 amino acids: CSASASGGYADTQYF. DNA of the CDR3: TGCAGTGCTAGTGCTAGCGGGGGGTACGCAGATACGCAGTATTTT.